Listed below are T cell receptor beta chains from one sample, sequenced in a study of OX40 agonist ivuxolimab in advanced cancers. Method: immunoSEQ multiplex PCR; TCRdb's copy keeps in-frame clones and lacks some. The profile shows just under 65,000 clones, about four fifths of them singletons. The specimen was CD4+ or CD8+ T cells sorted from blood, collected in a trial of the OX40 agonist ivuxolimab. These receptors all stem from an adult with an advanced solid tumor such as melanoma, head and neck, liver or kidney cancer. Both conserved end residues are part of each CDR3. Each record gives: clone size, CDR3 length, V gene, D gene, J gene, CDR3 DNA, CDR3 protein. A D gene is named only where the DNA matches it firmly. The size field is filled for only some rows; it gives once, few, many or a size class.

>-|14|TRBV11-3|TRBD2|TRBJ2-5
TGTGCCAGCAGCTTAACTAGCGGGACAGAGACCCAGTACTTC
CASSLTSGTETQYF
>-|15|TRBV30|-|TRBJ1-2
TGTGCCTGGAGTCCTACAAGCAGGGGTGCGGGTGGCTACACCTTC
CAWSPTSRGAGGYTF
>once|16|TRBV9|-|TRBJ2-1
TGTGCCAGCAGCGAAGATAGCGGAGGGGGAGAGAAGGGAGAGTTCTTC
CASSEDSGGGEKGEFF
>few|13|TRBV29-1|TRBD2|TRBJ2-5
TGCAGCGTTGAACTAGCGGGCCAAGAGACCCAGTACTTC
CSVELAGQETQYF
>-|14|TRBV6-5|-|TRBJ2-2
TGTGCCAGCAGAGCAGGGGGAGGCACCGGGGAGCTGTTTTTT
CASRAGGGTGELFF
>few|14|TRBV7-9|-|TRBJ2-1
TGTGCCAGCAGCTTTTGGCCCTATAGCGGAGCCCCGTTCTTC
CASSFWPYSGAPFF
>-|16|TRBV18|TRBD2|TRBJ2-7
TGTGCCAGCTCCCCACTAGCGGGGAGAAGCTCCTACGAGCAGTACTTC
CASSPLAGRSSYEQYF
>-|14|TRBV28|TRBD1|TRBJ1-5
TGTGCCAGCAGGATTGGGACAGGTAATCAGCCCCAGCATTTT
CASRIGTGNQPQHF
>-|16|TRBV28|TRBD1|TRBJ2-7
TGTGCCAGCAGTCCAAGGGGGACAGGGGGCTCCTACGAGCAGTACTTC
CASSPRGTGGSYEQYF
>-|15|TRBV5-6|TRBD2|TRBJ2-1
TGTGCCAGCAGCTGGGGACTAGCGGGTTCCAATGAGCAGTTCTTC
CASSWGLAGSNEQFF
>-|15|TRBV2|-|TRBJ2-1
TGTGCCAGCACCCCCCAGCGGACCTCCTACAATGAGCAGTTCTTC
CASTPQRTSYNEQFF
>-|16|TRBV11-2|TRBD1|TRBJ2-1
TGTGCCAGCAGCACGTCGACAGGGTTCTCCTACAATGAGCAGTTCTTC
CASSTSTGFSYNEQFF
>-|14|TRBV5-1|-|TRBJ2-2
TGCGCCAGCAGCTTGGATTCAAGCTCCGGGGAGCTGTTTTTT
CASSLDSSSGELFF
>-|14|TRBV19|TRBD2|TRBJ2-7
TGTGCCAGTAGTGTCACTAGCGCCTCCTACGAGCAGTACTTC
CASSVTSASYEQYF
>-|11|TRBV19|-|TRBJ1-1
TGTGCCAGTAGTGCGAACACTGAAGCTTTCTTT
CASSANTEAFF
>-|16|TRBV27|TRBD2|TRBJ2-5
TGTGCCAGCAGTTTTCGTGCGGGAGGACACCAAGAGACCCAGTACTTC
CASSFRAGGHQETQYF
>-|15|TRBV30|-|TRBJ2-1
TGTGCCGGGTGGCCAGGGACTGGGGAACACAATGAGCAGTTCTTC
CAGWPGTGEHNEQFF
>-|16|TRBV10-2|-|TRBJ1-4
TGCGCCAGCAGTGATGGGGGCAGGGCGACTAATGAAAAACTGTTTTTT
CASSDGGRATNEKLFF
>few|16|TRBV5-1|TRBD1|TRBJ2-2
TGCGCCAGCAGCCCCGGGACAGGGGGCATCACCGGGGAGCTGTTTTTT
CASSPGTGGITGELFF
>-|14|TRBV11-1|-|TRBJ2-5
TGTGCCAGCAGCTTAACTAGCTGGGGGGAGACCCAGTACTTC
CASSLTSWGETQYF
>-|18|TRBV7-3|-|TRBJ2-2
TGTGCCAGCAGCATAAATCCGGGACACCCCTACTACACCGGGGAGCTGTTTTTT
CASSINPGHPYYTGELFF
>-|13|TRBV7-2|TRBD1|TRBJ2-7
TGTGCCAGCAGCTCTCAGGGGGCGGGGGAGCAGTACTTC
CASSSQGAGEQYF
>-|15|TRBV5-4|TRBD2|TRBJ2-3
TGTGCCAGCAGCCAGGGACTAGCGGCCACAGATACGCAGTATTTT
CASSQGLAATDTQYF
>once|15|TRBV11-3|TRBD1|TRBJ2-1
TGTGCCAGCAGCTTCAGGACAGGGGCCTACAATGAGCAGTTCTTC
CASSFRTGAYNEQFF
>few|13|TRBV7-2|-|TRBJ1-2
TGTGCCAGCAGCCCCAAGTCCCTGGGTGGCTACACCTTC
CASSPKSLGGYTF
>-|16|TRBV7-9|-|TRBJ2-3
TGTGCCAGCAGCCCGACCCAGGGCCTCCTCACAGATACGCAGTATTTT
CASSPTQGLLTDTQYF
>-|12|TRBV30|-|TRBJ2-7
TGTGCCTGGAGTGTGGGCAGCTACGAGCAGTACTTC
CAWSVGSYEQYF
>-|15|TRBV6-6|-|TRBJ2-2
TGTGCCAGCAGTTACCGGGACCGCAACACCGGGGAGCTGTTTTTT
CASSYRDRNTGELFF
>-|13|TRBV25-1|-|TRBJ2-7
TGTGCCAGCAGGAAAGGGCTTTCCTACGAGCAGTACTTC
CASRKGLSYEQYF
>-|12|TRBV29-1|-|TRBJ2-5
TGCAGCGCGACGCGGGGATGGGAGACCCAGTACTTC
CSATRGWETQYF
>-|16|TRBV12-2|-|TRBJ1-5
TGTGCAAGTCGCTTAGCCACGCGGGACAGTAATCAGCCCCAGCATTTT
CASRLATRDSNQPQHF
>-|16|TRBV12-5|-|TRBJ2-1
-
CASGLFVGTGANEQFF
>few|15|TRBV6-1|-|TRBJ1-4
TGTGCCAGCAGCCCTCGGACAGCAACTAATGAAAAACTGTTTTTT
CASSPRTATNEKLFF
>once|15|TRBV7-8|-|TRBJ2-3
TGTGCCAGCAGCCCGGGGGCGACTAGCACAGATACGCAGTATTTT
CASSPGATSTDTQYF
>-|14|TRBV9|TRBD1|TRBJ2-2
TGTGCCAGCAGCCGAACAGGGACAGTCGGGGAGCTGTTTTTT
CASSRTGTVGELFF
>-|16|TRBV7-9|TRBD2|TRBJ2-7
TGTGCCAGCAGCCCCCGGACTAGCGGGGGGGCGAAAGAGCAGTACTTC
CASSPRTSGGAKEQYF
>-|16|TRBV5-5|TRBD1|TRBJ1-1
TGTGCCAGCAGCAAATACAGGGGGACAATGAACACTGAAGCTTTCTTT
CASSKYRGTMNTEAFF
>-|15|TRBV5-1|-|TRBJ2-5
TGCGCCAGCAGTCCCCAGCCGACCTCAGGGGAGACCCAGTACTTC
CASSPQPTSGETQYF
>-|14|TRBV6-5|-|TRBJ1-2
TGTGCCAGCACCCGCTCGGGAGGGATCTATGGCTACACCTTC
CASTRSGGIYGYTF
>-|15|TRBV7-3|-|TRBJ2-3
TGTGCCAGCAGCTTTCGGGGGGCGGACGCAGATACGCAGTATTTT
CASSFRGADADTQYF
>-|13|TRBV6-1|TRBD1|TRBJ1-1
TGTGCCAGCAGTGCCAGGGGGACAGGGGGTGCTTTCTTT
CASSARGTGGAFF
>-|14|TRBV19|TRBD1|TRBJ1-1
TGTGCCAGTAGTATCGACAGGGTGGCCACTGAAGCTTTCTTT
CASSIDRVATEAFF
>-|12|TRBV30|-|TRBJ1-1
TGTGCCTGGAGTGCAGGGCGGACTGAAGCTTTCTTT
CAWSAGRTEAFF
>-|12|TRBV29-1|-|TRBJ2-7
TGCAGCGTTGGAACAAGCTCCTACGAGCAGTACTTC
CSVGTSSYEQYF
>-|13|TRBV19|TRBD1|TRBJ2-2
TGTTCATCCGGACAGGGACGAACCGGGGAGCTGTTTTTT
CSSGQGRTGELFF
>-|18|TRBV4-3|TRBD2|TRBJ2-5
TGCGCCAGCAGCCCCGGACTAGCGGGGTCCTTATCATGGGAGACCCAGTACTTC
CASSPGLAGSLSWETQYF
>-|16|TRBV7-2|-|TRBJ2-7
TGTGCCAGCAGCCTAAATTCGGGATTAGTCCCCCGCGAGCAGTACTTC
CASSLNSGLVPREQYF